This T cell receptor (beta chain) was sequenced in a study of T-cell memory formation after mild COVID-19. The V gene lost 5 bases and the J gene lost 2 bases, with 15 bases spanning the gap. The germline V gene has CDR1 ENHRY and CDR2 SYGVKD. The CDR3 length is 15 residues. This clonotype was observed at least ten times. One entry per CDR3 protein, called by TCRdb with MiXCR from the 5' RACE reads. The table records fewer than 350,000 distinct CDR3 sequences, under 8.5% of them present only once. The sequenced material came from PBMCs or a T cell subset sorted from them (not recorded which). The chain joins TRBV10-3 to TRBJ2-5; a possible D gene is TRBD2 (7 bases). This TCR was recovered from a man aged 18-30 years who had mild COVID-19 (a few samples of this study predate the infection). Cell type and time point are not known. CDR3 in DNA: TGTGCCATCAGTTTTGGGGGGGCGAGACAAGAGACCCAGTACTTC. Its translation is CAISFGGARQETQYF.